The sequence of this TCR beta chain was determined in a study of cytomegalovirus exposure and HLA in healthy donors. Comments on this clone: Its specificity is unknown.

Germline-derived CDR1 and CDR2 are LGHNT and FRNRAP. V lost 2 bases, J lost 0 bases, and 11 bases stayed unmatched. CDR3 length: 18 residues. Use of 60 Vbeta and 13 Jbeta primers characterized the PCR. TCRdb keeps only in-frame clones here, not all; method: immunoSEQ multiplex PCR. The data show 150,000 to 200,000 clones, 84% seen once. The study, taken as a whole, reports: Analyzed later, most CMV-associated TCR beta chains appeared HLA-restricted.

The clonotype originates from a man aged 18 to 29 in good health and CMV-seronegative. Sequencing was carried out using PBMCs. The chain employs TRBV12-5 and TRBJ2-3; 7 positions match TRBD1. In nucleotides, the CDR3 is TGTGCTAGTGGTTTGTCGGGAAAGGGGGCGGCGAGCACAGATACGCAGTATTTT. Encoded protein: CASGLSGKGAASTDTQYF.